What follows describes a single TCR beta chain. As yet, its antigen is unknown. The source of the sample is a study of blood T cells in healthy people across ages. Study summary: About one barcoded beta molecule per two T cells came from capture by template switching.

Samples each had at least 5 micrograms of total RNA extracted. This CDR3 has 14 amino acids. Trimming took 5 bases from V and 7 from J, leaving 17 bases between them. Germline lookup yields CDR1 PRHDT and CDR2 FYEKMQ (reference sequence). With a J-beta primer mix and a sample-barcoded 5' primer, a second PCR ran about 7 to 12 cycles. In TCRdb, the 5' RACE reads were re-called with MiXCR into one record per CDR3 protein. The sample carries 450,000 to 700,000 distinct CDR3 sequences, approximately 25% recorded once. Regarding the study as a whole: Compared with aged donors, long-lived donors showed fewer expanded clones, suggesting selection.

Material: blood. The sequence came from a woman in her seventies in good health. This sequence joins TRBV13 and TRBJ1-1; D ambiguous. The CDR3 DNA sequence: TGTGCCAGCAGCCCCAGTGGAGGGAGAAGTGAAGCTTTCTTT. Residues: CASSPSGGRSEAFF.